This T cell receptor (beta chain) comes out of a study of cytomegalovirus exposure and HLA in healthy donors. Trimming cost V 3 bases and J 2 bases, with 8 bases left between them. CDR3 length equals 12 residues. Germline assignment: CDR1 SQVTM and CDR2 ANQGSEA. Overall study results and limits: According to reports, the classifier identified cytomegalovirus status with high specificity and sensitivity.

The primer mix had 60 Vbeta and 13 Jbeta primers. Measured with immunoSEQ multiplex PCR; TCRdb has only the in-frame clones, and not every one. The data hold nearly 110,000 clones, with roughly 80% observed a single time. This clone was detected only once. Its antigen is unidentified. Source material: PBMCs. This TCR was recovered from a man aged 25-45 years in good health and CMV-seronegative. This sequence joins TRBV29-1 and TRBJ2-7; D is possibly TRBD1 (5 bases). The CDR3 protein is CSVEGPTYEQYF. CDR3 DNA: TGCAGCGTTGAGGGGCCGACCTACGAGCAGTACTTC.